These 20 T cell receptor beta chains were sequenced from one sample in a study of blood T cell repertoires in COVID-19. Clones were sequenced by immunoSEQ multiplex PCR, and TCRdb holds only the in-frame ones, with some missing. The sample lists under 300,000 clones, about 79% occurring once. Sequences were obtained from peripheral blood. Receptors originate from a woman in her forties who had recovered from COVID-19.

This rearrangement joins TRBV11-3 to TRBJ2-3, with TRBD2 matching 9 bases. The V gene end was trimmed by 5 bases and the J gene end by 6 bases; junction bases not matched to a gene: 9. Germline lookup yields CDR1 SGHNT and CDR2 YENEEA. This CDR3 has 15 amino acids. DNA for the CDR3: TGTGCCAGCAGCCCTGGGGGACTAGCTCTTGATACGCAGTATTTT. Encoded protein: CASSPGGLALDTQYF.

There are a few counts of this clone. The CDR3 loop reads CASSWSPSQPQHF. CDR3 nucleotide sequence: TGTGCCAGTAGTTGGTCACCCAGTCAGCCCCAGCATTTT. This chain uses TRBV19 with TRBJ1-5, with D uncertain. The germline V gene has CDR1 LNHDA and CDR2 SQIVND (reference sequence). V lost 5 bases, J lost 6 bases, and 11 bases lay in between. There are 13 residues in the CDR3.

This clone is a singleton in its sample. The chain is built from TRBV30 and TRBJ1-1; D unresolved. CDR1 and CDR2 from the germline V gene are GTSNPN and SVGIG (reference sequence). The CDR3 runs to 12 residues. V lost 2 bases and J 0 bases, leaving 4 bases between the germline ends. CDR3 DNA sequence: TGTGCCTGGAGTACAGTGAACACTGAAGCTTTCTTT. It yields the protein CAWSTVNTEAFF.

As DNA, the CDR3 is TGTGCCAGCAGTTTGGCCGGGAGCACTGAAGCTTTCTTT. It codes for CASSLAGSTEAFF. The rearrangement uses TRBV27 and TRBJ1-1; no clear D gene. Germline CDR1 and CDR2: MNHEY and SMNVEV (reference sequence). V was clipped by 3 bases and J by 4 bases, with 9 bases between them. CDR3 length equals 13 residues.

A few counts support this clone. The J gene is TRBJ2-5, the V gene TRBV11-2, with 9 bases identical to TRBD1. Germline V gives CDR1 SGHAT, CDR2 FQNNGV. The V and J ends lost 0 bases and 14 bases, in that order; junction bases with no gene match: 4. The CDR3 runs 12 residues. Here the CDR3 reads CASSLEGQGRYF. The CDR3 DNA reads TGTGCCAGCAGCTTAGAGGGACAGGGCCGATACTTC.

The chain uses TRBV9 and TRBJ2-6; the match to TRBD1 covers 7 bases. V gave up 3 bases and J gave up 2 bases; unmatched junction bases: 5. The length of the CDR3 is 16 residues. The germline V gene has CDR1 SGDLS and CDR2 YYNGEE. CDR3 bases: TGTGCCAGCAGCGGAAAAACAGGGGCTGGGGCCAACGTCCTGACTTTC. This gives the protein CASSGKTGAGANVLTF. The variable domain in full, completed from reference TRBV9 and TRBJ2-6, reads DSGVTQTPKHLITATGQRVTLRCSPRSGDLSVYWYQQSLDQGLQFLIQYYNGEERAKGNILERFSAQQFPDLHSELNLSSLELGDSALYFCASSGKTGAGANVLTFGAGSRLTVL.

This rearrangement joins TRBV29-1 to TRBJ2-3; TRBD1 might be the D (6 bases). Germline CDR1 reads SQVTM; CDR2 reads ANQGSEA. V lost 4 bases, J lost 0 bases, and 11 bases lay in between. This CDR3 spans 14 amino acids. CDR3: CSVGTGWSTDTQYF. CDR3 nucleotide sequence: TGCAGCGTTGGAACAGGGTGGAGCACAGATACGCAGTATTTT.

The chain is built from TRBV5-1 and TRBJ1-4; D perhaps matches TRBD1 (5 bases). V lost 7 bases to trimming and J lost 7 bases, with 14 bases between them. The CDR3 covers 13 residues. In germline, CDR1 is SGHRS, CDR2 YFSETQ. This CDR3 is CASAGDFGEKLFF. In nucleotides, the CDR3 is TGCGCCAGCGCGGGGGACTTCGGTGAAAAACTGTTTTTT.

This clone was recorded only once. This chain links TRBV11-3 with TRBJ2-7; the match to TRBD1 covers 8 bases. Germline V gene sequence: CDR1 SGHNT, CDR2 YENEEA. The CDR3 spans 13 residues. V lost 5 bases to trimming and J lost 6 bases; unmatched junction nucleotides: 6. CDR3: CASSHRGLREQYF. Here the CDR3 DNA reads TGTGCCAGCAGCCACAGGGGGTTGCGCGAGCAGTACTTC.

CDR3 region: CASSLRRGEQFF. The CDR3 DNA reads as TGTGCCAGCAGCTTAAGGCGAGGTGAGCAGTTCTTC. This sequence joins TRBV7-2 and TRBJ2-1; unclear D gene. The CDR3 totals 12 residues. Germline V gene data show CDR1 as SGHTA and CDR2 as FQGNSA. V was shortened by 2 bases and J by 9 bases, with 8 bases between the two germline ends. The complete variable domain, with remaining parts taken from reference TRBV7-2 and TRBJ2-1, reads GAGVSQSPSNKVTEKGKDVELRCDPISGHTALYWYRQSLGQGLEFLIYFQGNSAPDKSGLPSDRFSAERTGGSVSTLTIQRTQQEDSAVYLCASSLRRGEQFFGPGTRLTVL.

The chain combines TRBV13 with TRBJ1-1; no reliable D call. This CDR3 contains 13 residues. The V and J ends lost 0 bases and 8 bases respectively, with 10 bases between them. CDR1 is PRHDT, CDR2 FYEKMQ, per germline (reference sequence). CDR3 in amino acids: CASSLGGEKEAFF. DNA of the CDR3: TGTGCCAGCAGCTTAGGGGGAGAAAAGGAAGCTTTCTTT.

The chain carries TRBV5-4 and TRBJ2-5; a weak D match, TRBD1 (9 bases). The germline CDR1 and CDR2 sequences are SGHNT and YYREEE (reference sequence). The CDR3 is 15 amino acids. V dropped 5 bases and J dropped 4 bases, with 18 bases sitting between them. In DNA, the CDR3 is TGTGCCAGCAGGGTACAGGGGGCGGGGGGAGAGACCCAGTACTTC. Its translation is CASRVQGAGGETQYF.

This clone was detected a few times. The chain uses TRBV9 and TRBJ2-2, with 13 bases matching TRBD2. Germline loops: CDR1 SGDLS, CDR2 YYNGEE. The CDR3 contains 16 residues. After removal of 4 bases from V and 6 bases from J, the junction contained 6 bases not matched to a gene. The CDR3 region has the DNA TGTGCCAGCAGCCCAACTAGCGGGGGGGATGCCGGGGAGCTGTTTTTT. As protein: CASSPTSGGDAGELFF.

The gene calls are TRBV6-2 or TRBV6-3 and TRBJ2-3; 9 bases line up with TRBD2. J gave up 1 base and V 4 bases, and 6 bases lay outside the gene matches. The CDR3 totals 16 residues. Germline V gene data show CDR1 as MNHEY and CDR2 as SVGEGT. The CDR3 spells CASSFGSGGRTDTQYF. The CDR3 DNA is TGTGCCAGCAGTTTCGGGAGCGGGGGGCGCACAGATACGCAGTATTTT.

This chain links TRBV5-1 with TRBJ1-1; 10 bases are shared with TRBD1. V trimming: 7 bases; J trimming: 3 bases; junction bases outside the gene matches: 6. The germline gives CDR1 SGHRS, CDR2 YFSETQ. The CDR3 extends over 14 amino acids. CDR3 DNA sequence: TGCGCCAGCCGTTCGGGGACAGGGGACACTGAAGCTTTCTTT. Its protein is CASRSGTGDTEAFF.

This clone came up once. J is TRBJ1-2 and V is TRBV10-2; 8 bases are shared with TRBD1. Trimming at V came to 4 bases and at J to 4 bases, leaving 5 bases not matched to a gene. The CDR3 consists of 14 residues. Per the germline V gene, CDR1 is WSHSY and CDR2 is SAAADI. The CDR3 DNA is TGCGCCAGCAGTGCGACAGGGGAGACCTATGGCTACACCTTC. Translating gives CASSATGETYGYTF.

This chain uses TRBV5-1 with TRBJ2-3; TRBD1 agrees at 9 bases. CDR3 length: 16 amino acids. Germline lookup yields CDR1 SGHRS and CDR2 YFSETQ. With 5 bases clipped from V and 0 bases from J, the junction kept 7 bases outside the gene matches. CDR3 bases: TGCGCCAGCAGTCAGGGACAGGGATATAGCACAGATACGCAGTATTTT. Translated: CASSQGQGYSTDTQYF.

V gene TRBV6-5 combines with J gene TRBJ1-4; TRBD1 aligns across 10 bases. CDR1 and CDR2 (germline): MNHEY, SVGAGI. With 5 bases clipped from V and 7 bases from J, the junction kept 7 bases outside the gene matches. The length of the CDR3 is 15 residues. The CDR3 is CASSSWTGGIEKLFF. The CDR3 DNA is TGTGCCAGCAGTAGCTGGACAGGGGGTATTGAAAAACTGTTTTTT.

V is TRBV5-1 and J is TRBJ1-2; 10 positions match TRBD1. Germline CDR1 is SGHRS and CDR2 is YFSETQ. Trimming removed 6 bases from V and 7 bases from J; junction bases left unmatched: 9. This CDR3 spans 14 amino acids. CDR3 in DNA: TGCGCCAGCAACGAGGGGACAGGGGAAATTGGCTACACCTTC. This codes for CASNEGTGEIGYTF.

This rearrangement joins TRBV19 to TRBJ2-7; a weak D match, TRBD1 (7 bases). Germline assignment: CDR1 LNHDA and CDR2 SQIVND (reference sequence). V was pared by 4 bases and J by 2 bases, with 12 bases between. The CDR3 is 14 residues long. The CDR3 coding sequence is TGTGCCAGTAGTAGCGGGACAGATCCCTACGAGCAGTACTTC. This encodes CASSSGTDPYEQYF.